What follows is one T cell receptor beta chain and its context. This clone may be a read error of a much larger clone one base away. It is likely a read error, because the conserved phenylalanine at the end of the CDR3 is missing. The investigators amplified TCR beta CDR3 regions from RNA transcripts. RT-PCR in the first round (using the HTBI primer set) targeted the TCR CDR3. One entry per CDR3 protein results from TCRdb running MiXCR on the multiplex PCR reads. This table holds some 770,000 distinct CDR3 sequences, 15% to 20% found once. The sample originates from a study of T cells in Graves' hyperthyroidism and ophthalmopathy. The CDR3 is made up of 14 amino acids. The V and J ends lost 6 bases and 4 bases, in that order; junction bases with no gene match: 5. In germline, CDR1 is MDHEN, CDR2 SYDVKM.

The V gene is TRBV28, the J gene TRBJ1-5, with 8 bases aligning to TRBD1. Sequencing input: blood. The receptor's source is a man between 18 and 29 years old with Graves' hyperthyroidism. The DNA of the CDR3 is TGTGCCAGCAGGCCAGGGGGCACTAATCAGCCCCAGCATTCT. Translated: CASRPGGTNQPQHS.